A selection of T cell receptor beta chains follows, all from one sample in a study of T cells in localized non-small cell lung cancer. Using immunoSEQ multiplex PCR, the repertoire was profiled, and TCRdb retains in-frame clones only, with some absent. This sample yields over 55,000 clones, of which about 90% are seen a single time; approximately 2% belongs to the top ten. Material: peripheral blood, obtained before any cancer treatment. These receptors came from a woman aged 35-70 years with stage I lung adenocarcinoma. Each CDR3 is given with its conserved first and last residue. The D gene is left open where the match is weak. Clone size is stated in some rows and not others, as once, few, many or a class when expanded.

J gene: TRBJ1-5; D gene: .; clone size: .; V gene: TRBV30; CDR3 DNA: TGTGCCTGCTCCGTACAACCCAATCAGCCCCAGCATTTT; CDR3 protein: CACSVQPNQPQHF
J gene: TRBJ2-5; D gene: .; clone size: few; V gene: TRBV7-2; CDR3 DNA: TGTGCCAGCAGCTTTTGGCGGGGTCAAGAGACCCAGTACTTC; CDR3 protein: CASSFWRGQETQYF
J gene: TRBJ1-2; D gene: .; clone size: .; V gene: TRBV7-9; CDR3 DNA: TGTGCCAGCAGCTTAACGGGGGATTTTAACTATGGCTACACCTTC; CDR3 protein: CASSLTGDFNYGYTF
J gene: TRBJ2-4; D gene: .; clone size: .; V gene: TRBV11-2; CDR3 DNA: TGTGCCAGCAGCTTAGATCGACTAAGTCGAAACATTCAGTACTTC; CDR3 protein: CASSLDRLSRNIQYF
J gene: TRBJ1-2; D gene: .; clone size: .; V gene: TRBV10-3; CDR3 DNA: TGTGCCATCCAAAAGGGAGACGACTATGGCTACACCTTC; CDR3 protein: CAIQKGDDYGYTF
J gene: TRBJ2-1; D gene: TRBD2; clone size: .; V gene: TRBV5-1; CDR3 DNA: TGCGCCAGCAGCTCGCCAACTAGCGGGGGACCCGCATACAATGAGCAGTTCTTC; CDR3 protein: CASSSPTSGGPAYNEQFF
J gene: TRBJ2-5; D gene: .; clone size: once; V gene: TRBV5-1; CDR3 DNA: TGCGCCAGCGGATTCGACAGAATGGAGACCCAGTACTTC; CDR3 protein: CASGFDRMETQYF
J gene: TRBJ2-2; D gene: .; clone size: .; V gene: TRBV10-3; CDR3 DNA: TGTGCCGCCACAACAACCGGGGAGCTGTTTTTT; CDR3 protein: CAATTTGELFF
J gene: TRBJ2-7; D gene: TRBD2; clone size: .; V gene: TRBV6-5; CDR3 DNA: TGTGCCAGCACCGGGACTAGCGGGAGCGTCTACGAGCAGTACTTC; CDR3 protein: CASTGTSGSVYEQYF
J gene: TRBJ1-1; D gene: .; clone size: .; V gene: TRBV18; CDR3 DNA: TGTGCCACCTCACCCTTGATAGACACTGAAGCTTTCTTT; CDR3 protein: CATSPLIDTEAFF
J gene: TRBJ2-5; D gene: TRBD1; clone size: .; V gene: TRBV27; CDR3 DNA: TGTGCCAGCAGTTCGACAGGGAACCAAGAGACCCAGTACTTC; CDR3 protein: CASSSTGNQETQYF
J gene: TRBJ2-5; D gene: TRBD1; clone size: .; V gene: TRBV7-7; CDR3 DNA: TGTGCCAGCAGCCCTGGACAGGGAGAGACCCAGTACTTC; CDR3 protein: CASSPGQGETQYF
J gene: TRBJ1-1; D gene: TRBD1; clone size: .; V gene: TRBV14; CDR3 DNA: TGTGCCAGCAGCACACAGGGGGCGCTTGCCACTGAAGCTTTCTTT; CDR3 protein: CASSTQGALATEAFF
J gene: TRBJ1-2; D gene: TRBD1; clone size: .; V gene: TRBV6-5; CDR3 DNA: TGTGCCAGCAGTTATAACCTCGACAGGGATTATGGCTACACCTTC; CDR3 protein: CASSYNLDRDYGYTF
J gene: TRBJ1-1; D gene: .; clone size: .; V gene: TRBV5-1; CDR3 DNA: TGCGCCAGCAGCTTTGACAGCCGTAACACTGAAGCTTTCTTT; CDR3 protein: CASSFDSRNTEAFF
J gene: TRBJ2-7; D gene: .; clone size: .; V gene: TRBV28; CDR3 DNA: TGTGCCACACGCGGCGTAACCTACGAGCAGTACTTC; CDR3 protein: CATRGVTYEQYF
J gene: TRBJ2-3; D gene: TRBD2; clone size: few; V gene: TRBV11-1; CDR3 DNA: TGTGCCAGCAGCTTAGGGGTAGCGGGGGCAGATACGCAGTATTTT; CDR3 protein: CASSLGVAGADTQYF
J gene: TRBJ1-3; D gene: .; clone size: .; V gene: TRBV6-1; CDR3 DNA: TGTGCCAGCAGTGGGGGTACTGCGGGAAACACCATATATTTT; CDR3 protein: CASSGGTAGNTIYF
J gene: TRBJ1-1; D gene: TRBD1; clone size: .; V gene: TRBV5-1; CDR3 DNA: TGCGCCAGCATCCCAGACAGGGCCCGGGGCGGGAACACTGAAGCTTTCTTT; CDR3 protein: CASIPDRARGGNTEAFF
J gene: TRBJ2-7; D gene: .; clone size: .; V gene: TRBV25-1; CDR3 DNA: TGTGCCAGCAGCAACCCAACAACGAGCGCCTACGAGCAGTACTTC; CDR3 protein: CASSNPTTSAYEQYF
J gene: TRBJ2-1; D gene: TRBD2; clone size: .; V gene: TRBV5-8; CDR3 DNA: TGTGCCAGCACCAGAGCCCCTTATAGCGGGGTTTACAATGAGCAGTTCTTC; CDR3 protein: CASTRAPYSGVYNEQFF
J gene: TRBJ2-3; D gene: TRBD2; clone size: .; V gene: TRBV11-1; CDR3 DNA: TGTGCCAGCAGCTTTACTAGCGGCTCTAGCACAGATACGCAGTATTTT; CDR3 protein: CASSFTSGSSTDTQYF
J gene: TRBJ2-5; D gene: .; clone size: .; V gene: TRBV27; CDR3 DNA: TGTGCCAGCAGTCAATCCGTCCAGGGCCAAGAGACCCAGTACTTC; CDR3 protein: CASSQSVQGQETQYF
J gene: TRBJ2-7; D gene: .; clone size: once; V gene: TRBV11-3; CDR3 DNA: TGTGCCAGCAGCGAAGACGTAGTGCAGAGGCAGTACTTC; CDR3 protein: CASSEDVVQRQYF
J gene: TRBJ1-2; D gene: .; clone size: .; V gene: TRBV27; CDR3 DNA: TGTGCCAGCAGTTTATTAGAAGGAAGTGGCTACACCTTC; CDR3 protein: CASSLLEGSGYTF
J gene: TRBJ2-1; D gene: .; clone size: .; V gene: TRBV28; CDR3 DNA: TGTGCCAGCAGCCCCTCTGCCCCGCCCTTAGACAATGAGCAGTTCTTC; CDR3 protein: CASSPSAPPLDNEQFF
J gene: TRBJ1-1; D gene: TRBD1; clone size: .; V gene: TRBV28; CDR3 DNA: TGTGCCAGCGTACAGGGGGCCGCTGTGGAGTTCGGTGAAGCTTTCTTT; CDR3 protein: CASVQGAAVEFGEAFF
J gene: TRBJ2-3; D gene: TRBD2; clone size: .; V gene: TRBV7-2; CDR3 DNA: TGTGCCAGCAGCTTAAAAGCGGGGGCAGGCACAGATACGCAGTATTTT; CDR3 protein: CASSLKAGAGTDTQYF
J gene: TRBJ2-7; D gene: TRBD2; clone size: .; V gene: TRBV28; CDR3 DNA: TGTGCCAGCAGTTTAACTAGCGGGAGAAAGGGCGAGCAGTACTTC; CDR3 protein: CASSLTSGRKGEQYF
J gene: TRBJ1-5; D gene: TRBD1; clone size: .; V gene: TRBV2; CDR3 DNA: TGTGCCAGCAGTGCGGGACAGGGGTTTCAGCCCCAGCATTTT; CDR3 protein: CASSAGQGFQPQHF
J gene: TRBJ1-5; D gene: TRBD1; clone size: .; V gene: TRBV19; CDR3 DNA: TGTGCCAGTAGTACCGGGACAGCTAGCAATCAGCCCCAGCATTTT; CDR3 protein: CASSTGTASNQPQHF
J gene: TRBJ1-1; D gene: TRBD1; clone size: .; V gene: TRBV6-6; CDR3 DNA: TGTGCCAGCAAAGACAGGGACACTGAAGCTTTCTTT; CDR3 protein: CASKDRDTEAFF
J gene: TRBJ2-3; D gene: TRBD1; clone size: .; V gene: TRBV9; CDR3 DNA: TGTGCCAGCAGCATTGGACAGGGGGCTTGGGATACGCAGTATTTT; CDR3 protein: CASSIGQGAWDTQYF
J gene: TRBJ1-6; D gene: TRBD1; clone size: .; V gene: TRBV19; CDR3 DNA: TGTGCCAGTAGCAGGGGACAGGGTTACTCTATTTCACCCCTCCACTTT; CDR3 protein: CASSRGQGYSISPLHF
J gene: TRBJ1-2; D gene: .; clone size: .; V gene: TRBV19; CDR3 DNA: TGTGCCACCCGAGCGCAGGGATCTCAGGGGGGCTACACCTTC; CDR3 protein: CATRAQGSQGGYTF
J gene: TRBJ1-4; D gene: .; clone size: .; V gene: TRBV7-6; CDR3 DNA: TGTGCCAGCAGCTTAGAACCGGCAACTAATGAAAAACTGTTTTTT; CDR3 protein: CASSLEPATNEKLFF
J gene: TRBJ1-5; D gene: .; clone size: .; V gene: TRBV7-2; CDR3 DNA: TGTGCCAGCAGCCCTCTGGGACCGGTAGGCAATCAGCCCCAGCATTTT; CDR3 protein: CASSPLGPVGNQPQHF
J gene: TRBJ1-3; D gene: .; clone size: once; V gene: TRBV10-3; CDR3 DNA: TGTGCCACCAGTGAACAGGATACTGGAAACACCATATATTTT; CDR3 protein: CATSEQDTGNTIYF
J gene: TRBJ2-2; D gene: .; clone size: .; V gene: TRBV4-1; CDR3 DNA: TGCGCCAGCAGCCAATTGGCTAGACTAGAGAACACCGGGGAGCTGTTTTTT; CDR3 protein: CASSQLARLENTGELFF
J gene: TRBJ1-3; D gene: .; clone size: .; V gene: TRBV5-1; CDR3 DNA: TGCGCCAGCAGCTTGATGGCGGTACGAGGCTCTGGAAACACCATATATTTT; CDR3 protein: CASSLMAVRGSGNTIYF
J gene: TRBJ1-2; D gene: .; clone size: .; V gene: TRBV29-1; CDR3 DNA: TGCAGCGTTGAAGAAGTCAGTAGCTATGGCTACACCTTC; CDR3 protein: CSVEEVSSYGYTF
J gene: TRBJ1-2; D gene: .; clone size: .; V gene: TRBV30; CDR3 DNA: TGTGCCTGGAGTGTACTGGGAGGAAGGGATGGCTACACCTTC; CDR3 protein: CAWSVLGGRDGYTF
J gene: TRBJ1-2; D gene: .; clone size: .; V gene: TRBV9; CDR3 DNA: TGTGCCAGCAGCAGAAGGACGACCGGGAACTATGGCTACACCTTC; CDR3 protein: CASSRRTTGNYGYTF
J gene: TRBJ1-2; D gene: .; clone size: .; V gene: TRBV28; CDR3 DNA: TGTGCCAGCAGTTTAGGGCCGCCATCAGGCTACACCTTC; CDR3 protein: CASSLGPPSGYTF
J gene: TRBJ1-5; D gene: TRBD1; clone size: .; V gene: TRBV7-6; CDR3 DNA: TGTGCCAGCAGCTTAAGGGGACAGGGGGAATATAGCAATCAGCCCCAGCATTTT; CDR3 protein: CASSLRGQGEYSNQPQHF
J gene: TRBJ2-7; D gene: .; clone size: .; V gene: TRBV6-5; CDR3 DNA: TGTGCCAGCAGTTACTCGCCGGACACCGCCTACGAGCAGTACTTC; CDR3 protein: CASSYSPDTAYEQYF
J gene: TRBJ2-4; D gene: .; clone size: .; V gene: TRBV9; CDR3 DNA: TGTGCCAGCAGCGTATCTTCCCAGGAGAACATTCAGTACTTC; CDR3 protein: CASSVSSQENIQYF
J gene: TRBJ2-2; D gene: .; clone size: .; V gene: TRBV19; CDR3 DNA: TGTGCCAGTAGTATAACCGGGGAGCTGTTTTTT; CDR3 protein: CASSITGELFF
J gene: TRBJ1-1; D gene: .; clone size: .; V gene: TRBV6-5; CDR3 DNA: TGTGCCAGCAGTTACGTAAATATGAACACTGAAGCTTTCTTT; CDR3 protein: CASSYVNMNTEAFF
J gene: TRBJ2-5; D gene: .; clone size: .; V gene: TRBV7-8; CDR3 DNA: TGTGCCAGCAGCTTAGTGACCCAGTACTTC; CDR3 protein: CASSLVTQYF
J gene: TRBJ2-7; D gene: TRBD1; clone size: .; V gene: TRBV18; CDR3 DNA: TGTGCCAGCTCACGTCCGGGACAGGGAACCTACGAGCAGTACTTC; CDR3 protein: CASSRPGQGTYEQYF
J gene: TRBJ1-1; D gene: .; clone size: .; V gene: TRBV19; CDR3 DNA: TGTGCCAGCCCCCCCCCAGGGGCAAGGTTGACTGAAGCTTTCTTT; CDR3 protein: CASPPPGARLTEAFF
J gene: TRBJ1-1; D gene: .; clone size: few; V gene: TRBV5-4; CDR3 DNA: TGTGCCAGCAGCTTGGACAGCACTGAAGCTTTCTTT; CDR3 protein: CASSLDSTEAFF